The rows below give T cell receptor beta chains drawn from one sample of a study of OX40 agonist ivuxolimab in advanced cancers. The protocol was immunoSEQ multiplex PCR, while the TCRdb copy is restricted to in-frame clones and leaves out a portion. The sample consists of tens of thousands of clones, approximately 80% of them appearing once. The sequences come from CD4+ or CD8+ T cells sorted from blood, collected in a trial of the OX40 agonist ivuxolimab. The origin of the receptors is an adult with an advanced solid tumor such as melanoma, head and neck, liver or kidney cancer. Both conserved end residues are part of each CDR3. The D gene is left open where the match is weak. Clone size is given for some rows only: seen once, a few or many times, or a class if the clone is expanded.

CDR3nt,CDR3aa,j_gene,abundance,d_gene,len,v_gene
TGTGCCAGCTCACCACGGGGAGACCACGAGCAGTACTTC,CASSPRGDHEQYF,TRBJ2-7,NA,NA,13,TRBV18
TGTGCCAGCAGCTTCGACTCTCCACGGAACACTGAAGCTTTCTTT,CASSFDSPRNTEAFF,TRBJ1-1,NA,NA,15,TRBV7-2
TGTGCCAGCAGCGTAGAAGGCGGGGGATTATACGAGCAGTACTTC,CASSVEGGGLYEQYF,TRBJ2-7,NA,TRBD2,15,TRBV9
TGTGCCAGCAGGTTCTCAGGGGACACTGAAGCTTTCTTT,CASRFSGDTEAFF,TRBJ1-1,NA,NA,13,TRBV6-5
TGCGCCAGCAGCTTGGGGACAGGGGTGAACACTGAAGCTTTCTTT,CASSLGTGVNTEAFF,TRBJ1-1,NA,TRBD1,15,TRBV5-1
TGCGCCAGCAGCCAACGCGGGGAAGCCGGCACAGATACGCAGTATTTT,CASSQRGEAGTDTQYF,TRBJ2-3,NA,NA,16,TRBV4-1
TGTGCCAGCAGTGTTGGGACGCGAGATCAGCCCCAGCATTTT,CASSVGTRDQPQHF,TRBJ1-5,NA,NA,14,TRBV2
TGTGCCAGCAGCTTAGGGGGGTCTAACTATGGCTACACCTTC,CASSLGGSNYGYTF,TRBJ1-2,NA,NA,14,TRBV11-2
TGTGCCAGCAGCCGACCGGGACAGAGACGACACGAGCAGTACTTC,CASSRPGQRRHEQYF,TRBJ2-7,NA,TRBD1,15,TRBV6-5
TGTGCCAGCAGTACGGCGGGGGCCCGGGCCCAGTACTTC,CASSTAGARAQYF,TRBJ2-5,NA,NA,13,TRBV6-5
TGTGCCAGCTCAGACAGCGGGGGAGAGACCCAGTACTTC,CASSDSGGETQYF,TRBJ2-5,NA,TRBD2,13,TRBV18
TGTGCCATCAGTGGCGGGGACAGCTATGGCTACACCTTC,CAISGGDSYGYTF,TRBJ1-2,once,TRBD1,13,TRBV10-3
TGTGCCAGCAGTTACTCGGGGCGGAACGGAAACACCATATATTTT,CASSYSGRNGNTIYF,TRBJ1-3,NA,NA,15,TRBV6-6
TGTGCCAGCAGCGTAGCGGGGGGTGGCACAGATACGCAGTATTTT,CASSVAGGGTDTQYF,TRBJ2-3,few,TRBD2,15,TRBV7-2
TGTGCCAGCTCACCACCGAGCGACAGGGGTGAAAAACTGTTTTTT,CASSPPSDRGEKLFF,TRBJ1-4,NA,TRBD1,15,TRBV18
TGTGCCAGCAGCTTAGCGGGAGCACAGAACACTGAAGCTTTCTTT,CASSLAGAQNTEAFF,TRBJ1-1,NA,NA,15,TRBV7-6
TGTGCCAGCAGTTTAACGGGACGGGAAGCTTTCTTT,CASSLTGREAFF,TRBJ1-1,NA,NA,12,TRBV28
TGTGCCAGCAGTAGACAACGCGCTGAAGCTTTCTTT,CASSRQRAEAFF,TRBJ1-1,few,NA,12,TRBV2
TGTGCCAGCAGCCTGCGGACAGGGGTTAAGACAGATACGCAGTATTTT,CASSLRTGVKTDTQYF,TRBJ2-3,NA,TRBD1,16,TRBV6-6
TGCAGCGTTGTGGGGAACACTGAAGCTTTCTTT,CSVVGNTEAFF,TRBJ1-1,NA,NA,11,TRBV29-1
TGTGCCGCGCGGGACATAGTTGGTCCCGGAACTAATGAAAAACTGTTTTTT,CAARDIVGPGTNEKLFF,TRBJ1-4,NA,NA,17,TRBV19
TGTGCCAGCAGCTTAGCTCCGGGCGGGGGGGCGAGTGGCTACACCTTC,CASSLAPGGGASGYTF,TRBJ1-2,NA,NA,16,TRBV7-2
TGCAGTGCTAAGGCCTATGAGCAGTTCTTC,CSAKAYEQFF,TRBJ2-1,NA,NA,10,TRBV20-1
TGTGCCAGCAGTTCCCTGGCGGGCACTGAAGCTTTCTTT,CASSSLAGTEAFF,TRBJ1-1,NA,NA,13,TRBV6-5
TGTGCCAGCAGTGACTCGGAGGTACAGGTTAATTCACCCCTCCACTTT,CASSDSEVQVNSPLHF,TRBJ1-6,NA,NA,16,TRBV6-4
TGCGCCAGCAGCTTGGAATCGTACACTGAAGCTTTCTTT,CASSLESYTEAFF,TRBJ1-1,NA,NA,13,TRBV5-1
TGTGCCAGCAGCTTACGGGCGGAGGAGACCCAGTACTTC,CASSLRAEETQYF,TRBJ2-5,once,NA,13,TRBV13
TGTGCCAGCAGTTCTAGCGGAGGGAGCTACGAGCAGTACTTC,CASSSSGGSYEQYF,TRBJ2-7,NA,TRBD2,14,TRBV6-6
TGTGCCAGCAGCACCCGGGACAGCCACTTAAGCTCCTATAATTCACCCCTCCACTTT,CASSTRDSHLSSYNSPLHF,TRBJ1-6,once,TRBD1,19,TRBV27
TGTGCCAGCAGTGAAGCGCGGGAGACCCAGTACTTC,CASSEARETQYF,TRBJ2-5,NA,NA,12,TRBV6-5
TGTGCCAGCTCATCAACAGTGGGCTCCGAGCAGTACTTC,CASSSTVGSEQYF,TRBJ2-7,NA,NA,13,TRBV18
TGTGCCAGTACAGGAGGGGGAGCAGGTGAAAAACTGTTTTTT,CASTGGGAGEKLFF,TRBJ1-4,NA,NA,14,TRBV19
TGTGCCAGTAACCCCAGGGGGAGAGGCAATCAGCCCCAGCATTTT,CASNPRGRGNQPQHF,TRBJ1-5,NA,TRBD1,15,TRBV19
TGTGCCAGCAGCACAAACAGGGGTTATGGCTACACCTTC,CASSTNRGYGYTF,TRBJ1-2,NA,TRBD1,13,TRBV7-2
TGCGCCAGCAGCTTGCAGGGGGCGGGGGAGACCCAGTACTTC,CASSLQGAGETQYF,TRBJ2-5,NA,TRBD1,14,TRBV5-1
TGTGCCAGCAGCGCCGACAGGGGCTATGGGGCCCAGTACTTC,CASSADRGYGAQYF,TRBJ2-5,NA,TRBD1,14,TRBV7-2
TGTGCCAGCAGCTTAGGCCGGGACAGGGGGCTGAATGAGCAGTTCTTC,CASSLGRDRGLNEQFF,TRBJ2-1,NA,TRBD1,16,TRBV7-6
TGTGCCAGCTCAAGAATGCAGGGGACAACCTACGAGCAGTACTTC,CASSRMQGTTYEQYF,TRBJ2-7,NA,NA,15,TRBV18
TGTGCCAGCAGGCCCGGGGTTCCCGGGGAGCTGTTTTTT,CASRPGVPGELFF,TRBJ2-2,NA,NA,13,TRBV7-9
TGTGCCAGCAGACGGACAGGGGGGCTCTGGGATTCACCCCTCCACTTT,CASRRTGGLWDSPLHF,TRBJ1-6,NA,TRBD1,16,TRBV5-6